The rows below give T cell receptor beta chains drawn from one sample of a study of metastatic and nonmetastatic thyroid tumors. TCRdb reprocessed the PCR reads via MiXCR. This sample has some 38,000 clones, with 15% to 20% found just once. Sequenced material: blood. Receptors were obtained from a female donor with papillary thyroid cancer or a benign thyroid nodule (not recorded which). Some clones in this sample may be carry-over from other donors' samples. Each CDR3 is given with its conserved first and last residue. Fields, in order: clone size, V gene, J gene, CDR3 protein. Rows give clone size only sometimes, using once, few, many, or a class for an expanded clone.

many	TRBV11-3	TRBJ2-5	CASSQGQGEAETQYF
few	TRBV7-3	TRBJ2-2	CASSLLGGNTGELFF
NA	TRBV5-1	TRBJ1-2	CASRTGGGYTF
few	TRBV6-1	TRBJ1-1	CASSDLGTGKAFF
NA	TRBV30	TRBJ1-2	CAWSRGSQLVYGYTF
few	TRBV6-1	TRBJ2-1	CVSRKPRNEQFF
few	TRBV28	TRBJ2-2	CASSRGLPDTVELFF
few	TRBV19	TRBJ2-1	CASSTGLEGGPDEQFF
many	TRBV20-1	TRBJ2-1	CSASRESGNEQFF
many	TRBV5-1	TRBJ2-5	CASSLAGTARETQYF
many	TRBV2	TRBJ1-1	CASIRGDWDTEAFF
many	TRBV12-5	TRBJ2-7	CASGRTSGRYEQYF
many	TRBV10-3	TRBJ2-2	CAIGAGTSNTGELFF
many	TRBV19	TRBJ2-1	CASMSGLAGEFSNEQFF
NA	TRBV12-3/TRBV12-4	NA	CASSPGSGGDNEQFF
many	TRBV11-2	TRBJ2-3	CASSLQPGLRGDTQYF
many	TRBV7-9	TRBJ1-1	CASSLDQETEAFF
NA	TRBV6-1	TRBJ1-2	CASLDRAQVYTF
many	TRBV6-6	TRBJ1-1	CASSYDRGLTEAFF
NA	TRBV5-1	TRBJ1-2	CASSSGTNYGYTF
medium-sized	TRBV6-1	TRBJ1-1	CASSSRGQANTEAFF
many	TRBV6-4	TRBJ2-3	CASSHGSGTDTQYF
NA	TRBV27	TRBJ2-1	CASSRGLAGLSYNEQFF
NA	TRBV7-9	TRBJ1-4	CASSLGTGAEKLFF
few	TRBV7-2	TRBJ1-2	CASSPPPRVYTF
few	TRBV6-1	TRBJ1-6	CASSLTSDWGQPLHF
NA	TRBV3-1	TRBJ2-7	CASSQTGTGLYEQYF
medium-sized	TRBV5-1	TRBJ2-3	CASSSFTGDTQYF
few	TRBV2	TRBJ2-3	CASSGTVSTDTQYF
many	TRBV20-1	TRBJ2-3	CSARSGSSNTDTQYF
NA	TRBV5-4	TRBJ2-7	CASSVKGLEDPYEQYF
many	TRBV24-1	TRBJ2-1	CATSEKGRGFYNEQFF
NA	TRBV10-3	TRBJ2-5	CAISEKNEETEYF
many	TRBV7-3	TRBJ1-6	CASSFQMRAPLHF
NA	TRBV20-1	TRBJ2-1	CSAPTSGTYNEQFF
few	TRBV28	TRBJ1-2	CASNRTSQYGYTF
many	TRBV2	TRBJ2-2	CASKIGGTNTGELFF
NA	TRBV2	TRBJ2-6	CAGWTGGYSGSNFLTF
NA	TRBV6-1	TRBJ2-5	CASIPLLAGRQETQYF
few	TRBV28	TRBJ1-6	CASSFGGGRISPLHF
few	TRBV30	TRBJ2-7	CAWSLGSDYEQYF
few	TRBV12-3/TRBV12-4	TRBJ2-7	CASSRARYEQYF
NA	TRBV19	TRBJ1-2	CASIEPGQGSDGYTF
many	TRBV19	TRBJ2-7	CASSIASGSYEQYF
medium-sized	TRBV28	TRBJ1-2	CASSSRIRGYTF
NA	TRBV28	TRBJ2-2	CASSSYRGHNTGELFF
few	TRBV15	TRBJ2-7	CATSPTLAGGTTYEQYF
few	TRBV20-1	TRBJ2-1	CSARDMSSYNEQFF
many	TRBV9	TRBJ2-3	CASSAWWGSTDTQYF
many	TRBV20-1	TRBJ1-1	CSARDMRGPDTEAFF
NA	TRBV6-1	TRBJ1-5	CASAIVQLEGPQHF
many	TRBV28	TRBJ2-2	CASSLLAQTSGRTGELFF
many	TRBV9	TRBJ2-1	CASSGTHDGEQFF
many	TRBV19	TRBJ2-5	CASGYRDETQYF
many	TRBV5-1	TRBJ1-6	CASSLAVGGPNSPLHF
NA	TRBV6-1	TRBJ2-7	CASSEPGQVSEQYF